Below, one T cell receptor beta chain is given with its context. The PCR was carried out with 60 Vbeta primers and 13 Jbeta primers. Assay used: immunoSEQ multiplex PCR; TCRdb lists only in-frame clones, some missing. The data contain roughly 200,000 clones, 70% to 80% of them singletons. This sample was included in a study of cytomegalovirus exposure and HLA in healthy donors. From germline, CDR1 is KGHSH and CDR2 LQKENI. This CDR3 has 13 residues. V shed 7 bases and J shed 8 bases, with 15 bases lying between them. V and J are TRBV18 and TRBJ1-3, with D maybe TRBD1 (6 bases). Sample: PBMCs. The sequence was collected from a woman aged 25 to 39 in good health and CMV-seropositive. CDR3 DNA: TGTGCCAGCTTCACAGGGTCCGGGGACACCATATATTTT. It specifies CASFTGSGDTIYF. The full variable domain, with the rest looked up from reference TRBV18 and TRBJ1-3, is NAGVMQNPRHLVRRRGQEARLRCSPMKGHSHVYWYRQLPEEGLKFMVYLQKENIIDESGMPKERFSAEFPKEGPSILRIQQVVRGDSAAYFCASFTGSGDTIYFGEGSWLTVV.